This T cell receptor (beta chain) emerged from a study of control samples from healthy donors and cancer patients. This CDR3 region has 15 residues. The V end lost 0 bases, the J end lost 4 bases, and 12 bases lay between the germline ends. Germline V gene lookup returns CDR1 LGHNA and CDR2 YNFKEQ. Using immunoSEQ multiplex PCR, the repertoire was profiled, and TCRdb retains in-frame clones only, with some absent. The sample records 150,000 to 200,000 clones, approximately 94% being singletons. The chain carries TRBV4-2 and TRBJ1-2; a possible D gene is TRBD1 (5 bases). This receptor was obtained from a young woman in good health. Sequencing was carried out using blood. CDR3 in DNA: TGTGCCAGCAGCCAAGACATGGGACCGTTCTATGGCTACACCTTC. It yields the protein CASSQDMGPFYGYTF.